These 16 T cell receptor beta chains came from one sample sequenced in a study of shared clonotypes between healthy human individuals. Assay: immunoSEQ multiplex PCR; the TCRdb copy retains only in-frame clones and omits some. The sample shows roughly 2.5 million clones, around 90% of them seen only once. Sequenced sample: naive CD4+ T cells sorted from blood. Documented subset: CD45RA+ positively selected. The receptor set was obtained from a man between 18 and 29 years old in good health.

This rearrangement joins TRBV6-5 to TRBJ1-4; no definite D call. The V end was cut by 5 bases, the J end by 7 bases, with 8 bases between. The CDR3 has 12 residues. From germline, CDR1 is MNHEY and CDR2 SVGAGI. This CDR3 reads CASSRGREKLFF. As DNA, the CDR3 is TGTGCCAGCAGTAGAGGCCGTGAAAAACTGTTTTTT.

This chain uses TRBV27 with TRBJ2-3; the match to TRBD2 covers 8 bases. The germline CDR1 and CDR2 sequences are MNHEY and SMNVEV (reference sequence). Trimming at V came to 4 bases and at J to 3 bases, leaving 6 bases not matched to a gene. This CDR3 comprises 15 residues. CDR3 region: CASSSPTGGTDTQYF. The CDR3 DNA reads TGTGCCAGCAGTTCCCCGACGGGAGGGACAGATACGCAGTATTTT.

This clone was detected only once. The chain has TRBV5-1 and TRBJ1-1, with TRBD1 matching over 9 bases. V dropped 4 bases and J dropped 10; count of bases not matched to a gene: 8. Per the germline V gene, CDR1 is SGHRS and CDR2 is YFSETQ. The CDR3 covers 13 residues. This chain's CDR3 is CASSPQTGGVAFF. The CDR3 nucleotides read TGCGCCAGCAGCCCACAAACAGGGGGCGTAGCTTTCTTT.

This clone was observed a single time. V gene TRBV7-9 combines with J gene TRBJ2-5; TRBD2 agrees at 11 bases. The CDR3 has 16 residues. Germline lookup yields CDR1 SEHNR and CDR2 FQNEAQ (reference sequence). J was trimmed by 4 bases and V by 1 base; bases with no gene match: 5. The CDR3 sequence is CASSLVTSGGRETQYF. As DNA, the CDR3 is TGTGCCAGCAGCTTAGTCACTAGCGGGGGACGAGAGACCCAGTACTTC.

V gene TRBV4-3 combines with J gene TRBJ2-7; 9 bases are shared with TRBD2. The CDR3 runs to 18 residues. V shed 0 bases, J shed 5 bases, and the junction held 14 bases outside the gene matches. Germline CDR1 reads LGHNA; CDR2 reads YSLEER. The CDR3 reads CASSQDLVGLAGFHEQYF. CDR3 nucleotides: TGCGCCAGCAGCCAAGATTTGGTCGGGCTAGCGGGATTCCACGAGCAGTACTTC.

The CDR3 region is CAISEWTGTYGYTF. The CDR3 DNA reads TGTGCCATCAGTGAGTGGACAGGGACCTATGGCTACACCTTC. The chain has TRBV10-3 and TRBJ1-2, with 8 bases aligning to TRBD1. The junction had 2 bases not matched to a gene; V was cut back by 1 base and J by 4 bases. Germline V lookup: CDR1 ENHRY, CDR2 SYGVKD. The CDR3 sequence is 14 residues long.

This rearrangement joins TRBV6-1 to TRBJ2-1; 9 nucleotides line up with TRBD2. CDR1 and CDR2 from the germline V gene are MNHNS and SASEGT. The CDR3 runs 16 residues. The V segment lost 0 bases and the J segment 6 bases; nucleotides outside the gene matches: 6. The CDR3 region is CASSEAGLAGFNEQFF. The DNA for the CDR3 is TGTGCCAGCAGTGAAGCTGGGCTAGCGGGATTCAATGAGCAGTTCTTC.

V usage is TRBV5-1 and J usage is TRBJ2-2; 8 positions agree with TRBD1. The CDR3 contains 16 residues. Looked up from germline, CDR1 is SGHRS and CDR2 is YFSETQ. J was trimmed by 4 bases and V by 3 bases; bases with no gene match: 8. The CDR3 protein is CASSSGGTGVTGELFF. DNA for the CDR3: TGCGCCAGCAGCTCTGGCGGGACAGGTGTCACCGGGGAGCTGTTTTTT.

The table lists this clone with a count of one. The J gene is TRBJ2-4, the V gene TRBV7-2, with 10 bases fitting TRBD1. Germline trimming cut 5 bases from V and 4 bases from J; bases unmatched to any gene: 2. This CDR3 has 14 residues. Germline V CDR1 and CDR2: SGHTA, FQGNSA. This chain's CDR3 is CASSGQGVKNIQYF. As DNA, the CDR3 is TGTGCCAGCAGCGGACAGGGGGTAAAAAACATTCAGTACTTC. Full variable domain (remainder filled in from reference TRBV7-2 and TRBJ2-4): GAGVSQSPSNKVTEKGKDVELRCDPISGHTALYWYRQSLGQGLEFLIYFQGNSAPDKSGLPSDRFSAERTGGSVSTLTIQRTQQEDSAVYLCASSGQGVKNIQYFGAGTRLSVL.

The CDR3 reads CASDRDSRWGDIQYF. CDR3 coding DNA: TGTGCCAGCGACCGGGACAGTCGATGGGGGGACATTCAGTACTTC. The chain uses TRBV6-1 and TRBJ2-4; possibly TRBD1 for D (7 bases). V was pared by 8 bases and J by 8 bases, with 22 bases between. The CDR3 loop spans 15 amino acids. Germline loops: CDR1 MNHNS, CDR2 SASEGT.

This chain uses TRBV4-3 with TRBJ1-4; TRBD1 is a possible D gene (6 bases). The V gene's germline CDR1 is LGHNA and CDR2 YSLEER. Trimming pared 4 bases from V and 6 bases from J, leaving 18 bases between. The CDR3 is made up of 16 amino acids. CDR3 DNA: TGCGCCAGCAGCCTCGTCCGTGGACAGTTATATGAAAAACTGTTTTTT. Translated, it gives CASSLVRGQLYEKLFF.

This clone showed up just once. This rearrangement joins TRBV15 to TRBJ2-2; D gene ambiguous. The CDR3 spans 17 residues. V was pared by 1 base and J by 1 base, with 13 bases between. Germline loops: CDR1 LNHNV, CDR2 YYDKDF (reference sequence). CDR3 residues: CATSRARAIENTGELFF. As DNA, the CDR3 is TGTGCCACCAGCAGAGCTAGGGCCATAGAGAACACCGGGGAGCTGTTTTTT.

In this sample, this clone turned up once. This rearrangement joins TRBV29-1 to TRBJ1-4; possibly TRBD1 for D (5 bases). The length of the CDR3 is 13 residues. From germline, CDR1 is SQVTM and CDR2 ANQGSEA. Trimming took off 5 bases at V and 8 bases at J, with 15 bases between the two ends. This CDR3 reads CSVFREVGEKLFF. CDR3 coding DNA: TGCAGCGTTTTCAGGGAGGTCGGGGAAAAACTGTTTTTT.

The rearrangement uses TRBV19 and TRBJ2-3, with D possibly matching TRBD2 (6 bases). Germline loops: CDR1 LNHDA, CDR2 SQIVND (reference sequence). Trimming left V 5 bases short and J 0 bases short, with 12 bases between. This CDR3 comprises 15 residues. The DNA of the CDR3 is TGTGCCAGTAGTCCTGGGGGGAGTAGCACAGATACGCAGTATTTT. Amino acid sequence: CASSPGGSSTDTQYF.

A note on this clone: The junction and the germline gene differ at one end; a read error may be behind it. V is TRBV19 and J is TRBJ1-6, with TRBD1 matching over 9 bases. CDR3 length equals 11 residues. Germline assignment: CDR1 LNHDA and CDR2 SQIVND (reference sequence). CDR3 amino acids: CASSAGQGSVF. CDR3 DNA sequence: TGTGCCAGTAGTGCGGGACAGGGTTCTGTCTTT.

In DNA form, the CDR3 reads TGCGCCAGCAGCCTATTCAGCGGGAGGGCCTTTAACACCGGGGAGCTGTTTTTT. Amino acids: CASSLFSGRAFNTGELFF. The gene calls are TRBV4-1 and TRBJ2-2; 10 nucleotides line up with TRBD2. Germline V gives CDR1 MGHRA, CDR2 YSYEKL. The CDR3 totals 18 residues. J was trimmed by 2 bases and V by 4 bases; bases with no gene match: 10.